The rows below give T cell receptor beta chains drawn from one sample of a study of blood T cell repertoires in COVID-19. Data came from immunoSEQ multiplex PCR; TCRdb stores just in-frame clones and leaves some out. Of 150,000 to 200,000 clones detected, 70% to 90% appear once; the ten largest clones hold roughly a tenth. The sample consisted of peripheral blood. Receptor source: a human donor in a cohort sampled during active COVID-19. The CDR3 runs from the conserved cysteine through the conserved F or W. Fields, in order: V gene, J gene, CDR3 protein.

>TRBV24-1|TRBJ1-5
CATSDPSISGTGDYSNQPQHF
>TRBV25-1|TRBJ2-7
CASSVLLVSEQYF
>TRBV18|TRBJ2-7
CASSTSPGVEQYF
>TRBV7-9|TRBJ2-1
CASSPIRDSSYNEQFF
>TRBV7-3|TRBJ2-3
CASSLKARGTDTQYF
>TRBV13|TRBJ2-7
CASSPTATYEQYF
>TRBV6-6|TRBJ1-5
CASSPGGGQPQHF
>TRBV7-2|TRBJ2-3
CASSLRARVRGTDTQYF
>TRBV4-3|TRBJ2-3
CASSQDPVATDTQYF
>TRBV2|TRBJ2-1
CASSDGLAGLNEQFF
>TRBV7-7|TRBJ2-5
CASSPRTSGGRETQYF
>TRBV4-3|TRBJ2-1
CASSQAWRDNEQFF
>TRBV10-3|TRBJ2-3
CASRASGTDTQYF
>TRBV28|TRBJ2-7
CASSPALSGSYEQYF
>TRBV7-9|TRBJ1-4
CASSHTQTGLTNEKLFF
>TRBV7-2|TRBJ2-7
CASSLDEAYEQYF
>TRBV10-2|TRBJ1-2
CASSESPGSGYTF
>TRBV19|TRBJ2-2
CASSISRTENTGELFF
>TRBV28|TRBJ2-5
CASSAGGIGETQYF
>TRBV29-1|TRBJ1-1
CSVRRDTGATFF
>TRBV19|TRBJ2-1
CASSAGTPASGRLGEQFF
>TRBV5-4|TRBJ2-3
CASSLAYGLAGDEDTQYF
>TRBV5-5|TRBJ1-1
CASIYKYTEAFF
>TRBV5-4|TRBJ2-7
CASSLKSSYEQYF
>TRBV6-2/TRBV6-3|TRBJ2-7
CASSYDRDKQYF
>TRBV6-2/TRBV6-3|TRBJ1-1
CASSGDRSMNTEAFF
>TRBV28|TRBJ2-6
CASSSPSSGANVLTF
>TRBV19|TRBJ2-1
CASSYSGGYNEQFF
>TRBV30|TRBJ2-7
CAWSWTGTYEQYF
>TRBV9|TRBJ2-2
CASSVSLFGTGGNTGELFF
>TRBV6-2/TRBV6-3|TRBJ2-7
CASSRQLAGGYEQYF
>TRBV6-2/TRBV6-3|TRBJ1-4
CASSRRTGPTNEKLFF
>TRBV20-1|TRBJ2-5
CSSGRAETQYF
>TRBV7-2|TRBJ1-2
CASSLARELHGYTF
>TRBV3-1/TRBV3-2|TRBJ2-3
CASSQDGGQARNF
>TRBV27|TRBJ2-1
CASEEWSVDDEQFF
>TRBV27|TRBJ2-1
CASSTRGGESYNEQFF
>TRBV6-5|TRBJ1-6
CASRQYNSPLHF
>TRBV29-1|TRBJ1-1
CSVESGIFLMNTEAFF
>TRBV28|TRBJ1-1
CASSSSIRQTSEAFF
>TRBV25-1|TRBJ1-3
CASSEFGGNTIYF
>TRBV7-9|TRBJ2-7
CASSLESRQGLSYEQYF
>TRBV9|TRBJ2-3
CASSPGWRPSTDTQYF
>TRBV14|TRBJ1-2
CASSQGQGGYTF
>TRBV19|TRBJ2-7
CASSIGGGEQYF
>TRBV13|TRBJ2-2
CASREPGQGNTGELFF
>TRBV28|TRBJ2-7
CASSAPGTAYEQYF
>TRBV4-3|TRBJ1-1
CASSQDRGGNTEAFF
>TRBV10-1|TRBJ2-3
CASSPLGAGGGTDTQYF
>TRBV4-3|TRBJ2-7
CASSHKGAYEQYF
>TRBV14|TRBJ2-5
CASSQGLISQETQYF
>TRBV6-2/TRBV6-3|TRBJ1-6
CASSYGNRGLNSPLHF
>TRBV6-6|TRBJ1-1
CASSSGRNTEAFF
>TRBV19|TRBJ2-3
CASRTGSSTDTQYF
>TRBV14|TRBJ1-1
CASSQDGGSGGTEAFF
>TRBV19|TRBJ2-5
CASSRGRLAETQYF